This T cell receptor beta chain comes out of a study of cytotoxic CD8 clonotypes in ibrutinib-treated CLL. Overall study: An average of 255,043 productive templates and around 100,000 productive rearrangements was obtained per sample. Overall study results and limits: At baseline, clonality was higher than in age-matched healthy donors and correlated with CD8+ counts. Sustained-remission and progressing patients' sampling times differed. The public clonotypes identified were infrequent and showed contraction or stability on treatment.

Sequencing was performed with immunoSEQ multiplex PCR; in TCRdb, only in-frame clones are kept and a portion is missing. In the table there are about 250,000 clones, around 70% of which are singletons. Germline V CDR1 and CDR2: LGHNA, YSLEER. J was trimmed by 6 bases and V by 0 bases; bases with no gene match: 4. This CDR3 contains 15 residues. As to this clone: What it binds is unknown.

This TCR was sampled from a human donor with chronic lymphocytic leukemia. Specimen: PBMCs, collected after 24 months of ibrutinib treatment. The genes are TRBV4-3 and TRBJ2-2; 7 nucleotides agree with TRBD2. The CDR3 nucleotides read TGCGCCAGCAGCCAAGAACTAGCGATAGCCGGGGAGCTGTTTTTT. It is translated as CASSQELAIAGELFF.